This T cell receptor (beta chain) stems from a study of blood T cell repertoires in COVID-19. Whole-study context: The United States, Italy and Spain provided the acute and convalescent COVID-19 samples. T cells, B-cell-depleted T cells, or PBMCs provided the cDNA or gDNA that served as material.

CDR1 and CDR2 from the germline V gene are SGHVS and FNYEAQ. CDR3 length: 16 residues. The V gene end was trimmed by 3 bases and the J gene end by 1 base; junction bases not matched to a gene: 5. Per the original methods: By means of reference gene primer amplification, nucleated cell counts were estimated. The assay was immunoSEQ multiplex PCR, and TCRdb's table has in-frame clones only and misses some. V and J calls and clone size are those listed in that table; D and trimming were worked out from the DNA. The sample has roughly 300,000 clones; 85% are singletons. Sequencing input: peripheral blood. This chain uses TRBV7-6 with TRBJ2-7, with TRBD2 matching 11 bases. The receptor was derived from a human donor in a cohort sampled during active COVID-19. The CDR3: CASSFNPSGGSYEQYF. CDR3 DNA: TGTGCCAGCAGCTTTAATCCTAGCGGGGGGTCCTACGAGCAGTACTTC.